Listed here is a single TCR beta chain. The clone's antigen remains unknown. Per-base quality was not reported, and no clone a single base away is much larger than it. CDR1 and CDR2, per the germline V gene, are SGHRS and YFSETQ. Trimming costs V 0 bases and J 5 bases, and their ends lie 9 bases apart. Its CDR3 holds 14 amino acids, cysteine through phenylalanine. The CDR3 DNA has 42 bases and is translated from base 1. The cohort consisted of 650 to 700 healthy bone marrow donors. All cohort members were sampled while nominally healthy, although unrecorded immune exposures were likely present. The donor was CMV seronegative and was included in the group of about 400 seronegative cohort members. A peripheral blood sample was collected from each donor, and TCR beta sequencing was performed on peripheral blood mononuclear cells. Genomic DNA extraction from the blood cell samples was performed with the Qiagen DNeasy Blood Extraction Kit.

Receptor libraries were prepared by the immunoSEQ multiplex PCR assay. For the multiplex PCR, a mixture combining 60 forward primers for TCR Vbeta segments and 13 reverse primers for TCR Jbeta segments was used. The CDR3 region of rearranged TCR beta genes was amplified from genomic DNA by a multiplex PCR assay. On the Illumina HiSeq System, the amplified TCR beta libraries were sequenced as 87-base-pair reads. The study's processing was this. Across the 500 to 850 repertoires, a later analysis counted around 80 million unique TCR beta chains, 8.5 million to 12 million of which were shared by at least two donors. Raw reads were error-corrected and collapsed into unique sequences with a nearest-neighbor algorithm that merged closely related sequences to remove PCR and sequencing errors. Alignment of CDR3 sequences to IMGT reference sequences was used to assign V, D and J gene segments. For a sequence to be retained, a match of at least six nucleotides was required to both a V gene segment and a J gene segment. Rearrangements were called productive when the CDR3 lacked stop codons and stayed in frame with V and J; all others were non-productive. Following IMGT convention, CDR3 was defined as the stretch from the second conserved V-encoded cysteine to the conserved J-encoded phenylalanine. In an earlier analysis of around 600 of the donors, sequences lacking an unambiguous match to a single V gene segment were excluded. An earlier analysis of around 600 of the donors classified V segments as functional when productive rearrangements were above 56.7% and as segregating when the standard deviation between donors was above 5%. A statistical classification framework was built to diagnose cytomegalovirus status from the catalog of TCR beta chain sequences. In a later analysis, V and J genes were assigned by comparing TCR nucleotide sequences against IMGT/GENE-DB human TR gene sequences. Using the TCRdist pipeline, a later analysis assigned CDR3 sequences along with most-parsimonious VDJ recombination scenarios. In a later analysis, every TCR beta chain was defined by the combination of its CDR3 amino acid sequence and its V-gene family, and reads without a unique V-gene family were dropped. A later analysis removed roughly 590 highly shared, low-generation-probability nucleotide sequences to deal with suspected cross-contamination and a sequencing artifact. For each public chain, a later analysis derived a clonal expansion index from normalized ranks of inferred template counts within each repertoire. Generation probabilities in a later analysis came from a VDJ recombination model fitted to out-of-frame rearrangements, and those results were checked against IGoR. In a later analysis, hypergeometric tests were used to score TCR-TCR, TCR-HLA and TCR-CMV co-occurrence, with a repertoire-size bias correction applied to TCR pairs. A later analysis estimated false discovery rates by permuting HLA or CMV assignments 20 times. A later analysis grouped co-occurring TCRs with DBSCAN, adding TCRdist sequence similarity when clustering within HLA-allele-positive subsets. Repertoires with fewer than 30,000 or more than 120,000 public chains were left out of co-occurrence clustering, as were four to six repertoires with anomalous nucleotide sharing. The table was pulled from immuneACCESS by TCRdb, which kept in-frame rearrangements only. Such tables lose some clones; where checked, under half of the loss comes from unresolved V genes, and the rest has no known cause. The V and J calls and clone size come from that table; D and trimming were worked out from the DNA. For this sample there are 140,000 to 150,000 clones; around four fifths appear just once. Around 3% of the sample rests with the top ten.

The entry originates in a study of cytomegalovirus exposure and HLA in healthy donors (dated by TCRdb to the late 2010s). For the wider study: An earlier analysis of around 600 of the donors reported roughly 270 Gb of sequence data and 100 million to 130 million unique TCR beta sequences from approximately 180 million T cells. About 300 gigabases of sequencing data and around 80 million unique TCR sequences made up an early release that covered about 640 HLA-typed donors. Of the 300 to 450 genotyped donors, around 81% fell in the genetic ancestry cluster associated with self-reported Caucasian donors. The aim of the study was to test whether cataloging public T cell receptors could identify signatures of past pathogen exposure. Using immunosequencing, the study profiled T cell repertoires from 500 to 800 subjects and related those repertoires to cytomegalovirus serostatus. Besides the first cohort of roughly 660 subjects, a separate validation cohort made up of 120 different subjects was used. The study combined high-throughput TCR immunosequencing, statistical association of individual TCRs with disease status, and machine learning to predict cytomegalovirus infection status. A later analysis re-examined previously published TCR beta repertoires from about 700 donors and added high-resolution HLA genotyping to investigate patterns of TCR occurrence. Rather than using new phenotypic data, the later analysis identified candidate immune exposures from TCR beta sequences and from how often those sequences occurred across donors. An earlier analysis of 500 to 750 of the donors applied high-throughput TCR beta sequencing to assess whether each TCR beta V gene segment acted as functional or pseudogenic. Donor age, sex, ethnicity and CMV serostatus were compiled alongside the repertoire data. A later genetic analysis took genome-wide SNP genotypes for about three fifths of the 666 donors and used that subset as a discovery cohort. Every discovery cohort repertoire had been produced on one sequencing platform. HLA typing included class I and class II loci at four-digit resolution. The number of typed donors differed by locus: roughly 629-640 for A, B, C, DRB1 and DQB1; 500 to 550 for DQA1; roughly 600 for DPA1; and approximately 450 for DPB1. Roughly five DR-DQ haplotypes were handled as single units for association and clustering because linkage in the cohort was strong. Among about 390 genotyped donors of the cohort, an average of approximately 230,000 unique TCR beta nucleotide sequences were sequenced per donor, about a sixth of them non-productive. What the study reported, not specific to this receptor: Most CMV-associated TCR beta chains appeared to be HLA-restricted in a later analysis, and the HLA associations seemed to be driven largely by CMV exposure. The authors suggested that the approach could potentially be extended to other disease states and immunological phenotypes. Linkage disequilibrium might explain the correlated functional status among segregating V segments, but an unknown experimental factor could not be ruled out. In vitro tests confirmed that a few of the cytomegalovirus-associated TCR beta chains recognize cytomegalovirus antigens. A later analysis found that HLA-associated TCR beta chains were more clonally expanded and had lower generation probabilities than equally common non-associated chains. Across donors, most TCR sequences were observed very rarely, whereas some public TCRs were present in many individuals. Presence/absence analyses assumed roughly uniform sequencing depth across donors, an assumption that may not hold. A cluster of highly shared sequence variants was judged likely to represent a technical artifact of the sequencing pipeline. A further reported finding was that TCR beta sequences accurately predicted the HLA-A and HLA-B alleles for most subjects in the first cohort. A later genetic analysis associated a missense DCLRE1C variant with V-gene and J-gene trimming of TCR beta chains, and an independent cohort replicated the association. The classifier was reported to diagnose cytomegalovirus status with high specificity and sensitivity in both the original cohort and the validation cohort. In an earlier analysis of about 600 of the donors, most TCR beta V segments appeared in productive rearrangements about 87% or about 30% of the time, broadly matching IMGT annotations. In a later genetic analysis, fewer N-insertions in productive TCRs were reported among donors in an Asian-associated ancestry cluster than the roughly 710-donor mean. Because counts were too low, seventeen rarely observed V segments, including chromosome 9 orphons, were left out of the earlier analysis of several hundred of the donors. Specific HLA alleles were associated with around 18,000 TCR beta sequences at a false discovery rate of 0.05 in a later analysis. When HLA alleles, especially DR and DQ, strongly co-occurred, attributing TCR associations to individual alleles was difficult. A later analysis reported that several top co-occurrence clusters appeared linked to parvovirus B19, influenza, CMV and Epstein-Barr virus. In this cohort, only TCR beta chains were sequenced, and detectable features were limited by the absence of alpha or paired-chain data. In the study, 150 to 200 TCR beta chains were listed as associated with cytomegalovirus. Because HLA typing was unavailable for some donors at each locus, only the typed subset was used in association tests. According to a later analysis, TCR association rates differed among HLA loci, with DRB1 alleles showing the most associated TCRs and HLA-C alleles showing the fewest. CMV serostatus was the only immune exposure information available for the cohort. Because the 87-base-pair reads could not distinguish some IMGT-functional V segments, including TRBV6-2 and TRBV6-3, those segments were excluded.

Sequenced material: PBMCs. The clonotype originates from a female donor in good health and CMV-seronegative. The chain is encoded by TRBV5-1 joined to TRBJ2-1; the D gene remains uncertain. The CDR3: CASSLESVDNEQFF. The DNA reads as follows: TGCGCCAGCAGCTTGGAGTCAGTTGACAATGAGCAGTTCTTC.